Included here is one T cell receptor (beta chain) sequence, with context. Its antigen is unknown. This specimen belongs to a study of T cells after yellow fever vaccination. Whole-study context: Low-cell-number fractions were prepared with SMART-Seq v4 Ultra Low Input.

MiXCR was run by TCRdb on the 5' RACE reads, yielding one entry per CDR3 protein. The top ten clones hold roughly an eighth of a sample with a few hundred thousand distinct CDR3 sequences, 15% to 20% of them seen once. Study-level points and caveats: Highly abundant clonotypes carried over from the bulk population could end up in FACS-sorted repertoires as contaminants. Clones from primary vaccination mostly reappeared after the booster (roughly 95% CD4, approximately 86% CD8). It was the secondary response that reached its peak faster, day 5 versus 15, but it was weaker.

The specimen comprised PBMCs, sampled 15 days after the yellow fever booster vaccination. The source is a man under 40 who received the YFV17D yellow fever vaccine.

CDR3 loop: CASSRLYYTYNEQFF. DNA for the CDR3: TGTGCCAGCAGCCGCCTTTACTACACTTACAATGAGCAGTTCTTC. The gene calls are TRBV7-8 and TRBJ2-1, with D unresolved. This CDR3 spans 15 amino acids. V dropped 5 bases and J dropped 4 bases, with 15 bases sitting between them. In germline, CDR1 is SGHVS, CDR2 FQNEAQ.